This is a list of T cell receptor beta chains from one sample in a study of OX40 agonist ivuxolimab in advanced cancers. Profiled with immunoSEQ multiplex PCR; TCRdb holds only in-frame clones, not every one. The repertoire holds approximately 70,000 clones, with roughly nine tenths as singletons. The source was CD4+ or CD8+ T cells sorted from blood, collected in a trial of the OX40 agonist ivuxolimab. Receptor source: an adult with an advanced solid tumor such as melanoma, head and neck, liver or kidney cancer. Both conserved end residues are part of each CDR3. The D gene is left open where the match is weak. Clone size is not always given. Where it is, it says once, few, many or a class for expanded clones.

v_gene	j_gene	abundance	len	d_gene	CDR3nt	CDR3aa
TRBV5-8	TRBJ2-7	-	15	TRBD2	TGTGCCAGCAGCTTCCTCGCGGGAGGGCCCTACGAGCAGTACTTC	CASSFLAGGPYEQYF
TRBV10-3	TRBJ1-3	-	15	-	TGTGCCATCAGCGGGGGGACCGCGCAGGGAAACACCATATATTTT	CAISGGTAQGNTIYF
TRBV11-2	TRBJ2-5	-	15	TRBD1	TGTGCCAGCGAATCCGGGACAGGGGTCCAGGAGACCCAGTACTTC	CASESGTGVQETQYF
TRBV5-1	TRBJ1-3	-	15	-	TGCGCCAGCAGCTTTGACGGGAACTCTGGAAACACCATATATTTT	CASSFDGNSGNTIYF
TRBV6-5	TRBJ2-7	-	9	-	TGTGGCGAGGCCTACGAGCAGTACTTC	CGEAYEQYF
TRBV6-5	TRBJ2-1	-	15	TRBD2	TGTGCCAGCAGTAAACTAGCGGGAGGGCAAGATGAGCAGTTCTTC	CASSKLAGGQDEQFF
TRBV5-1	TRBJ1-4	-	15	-	TGCGCCAGCAGCTTGGGTGCAGGGCTGAATGAAAAACTGTTTTTT	CASSLGAGLNEKLFF
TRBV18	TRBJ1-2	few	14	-	TGTGCCAGCTCACCACGAGGCGAAAGCTATGGCTACACCTTC	CASSPRGESYGYTF
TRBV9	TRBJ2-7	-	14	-	TGTGCCAGCAGCCCTTCGACTTACACCTACGAGCAGTACTTC	CASSPSTYTYEQYF
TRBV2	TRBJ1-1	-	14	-	TGTGCCAGCAGTGCGTTGCCCCCGGGGGCAAAGGCTTTCTTT	CASSALPPGAKAFF
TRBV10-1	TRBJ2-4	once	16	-	TGCGCCAGCAGTCTTCAGGGTCGTCTAGCCAAAAACATTCAGTACTTC	CASSLQGRLAKNIQYF
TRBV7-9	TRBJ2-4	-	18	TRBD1	TGTGCCAGCAGCTTCCGGCCAGGGGGTGAACTAGCCAAAAACATTCAGTACTTC	CASSFRPGGELAKNIQYF
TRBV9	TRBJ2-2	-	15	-	TGTGCCAGCAGCCTGGGAGGCGGAAACACCGGGGAGCTGTTTTTT	CASSLGGGNTGELFF
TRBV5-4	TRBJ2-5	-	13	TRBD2	TGTGCCATTACCGGACTAGCTCAAGAGACCCAGTACTTC	CAITGLAQETQYF